These 6 T cell receptor beta chains came from one sample sequenced in a study of cytomegalovirus exposure and HLA in healthy donors. PCR primers comprised 60 Vbeta and 13 Jbeta primers. Repertoires were generated with immunoSEQ multiplex PCR, while TCRdb's copy carries only in-frame clones and drops some. There are more than 100,000 clones in the sample; roughly 80% occur only once, and approximately 30% lies in the top ten. Input material: PBMCs. The receptors come from a man aged 55 to 70 in good health and CMV-seropositive.

This clone was detected many times. The chain links TRBV25-1 to TRBJ1-1, with 8 bases lining up with TRBD1. This CDR3 has 16 amino acids. The junction had 11 bases not matched to a gene; V was cut back by 4 bases and J by 4 bases. The germline V gene has CDR1 MGHDK and CDR2 SYGVNS. The CDR3 here is CASSVPQGAGGTEAFF. As DNA, the CDR3 is TGTGCCAGCAGTGTGCCGCAGGGGGCCGGGGGCACTGAAGCTTTCTTT.

The J gene is TRBJ2-7, the V gene TRBV27, with 9 bases lining up with TRBD2. V gave up 2 bases and J gave up 4 bases; unmatched junction bases: 12. In germline, CDR1 is MNHEY, CDR2 SMNVEV (reference sequence). This CDR3 has 17 residues. In DNA form, the CDR3 reads TGTGCCAGCAGTTTAGAATGGGGTAGCGGGAGTTCGTACGAGCAGTACTTC. This translates into CASSLEWGSGSSYEQYF.

The V and J genes are TRBV2 and TRBJ2-1, with 10 bases fitting TRBD1. Per germline, CDR1 SNHLY and CDR2 FYNNEI. V was clipped by 4 bases and J by 6 bases; unmatched bases: 15. The CDR3 has 18 residues. The CDR3 DNA is TGTGCCAGCAGTGTAGACAGGGGGCGCGGATTCAGTTCCAATGAGCAGTTCTTC. Translating gives CASSVDRGRGFSSNEQFF.

CDR3 amino acids: CSARYTYEQYF. In DNA, the CDR3 is TGCAGTGCTAGGTACACCTACGAGCAGTACTTC. The V gene is TRBV20-1, the J gene TRBJ2-7; no clear D. V was pared by 3 bases and J by 2 bases, with 5 bases between. CDR3 length: 11 residues. CDR1 DFQATT and CDR2 SNEGSKA come from the germline V gene (reference sequence).

This clone is a singleton in its sample. V is TRBV6-8 and J is TRBJ2-2; TRBD2 might be the D (6 bases). Germline V gives CDR1 MNHGY, CDR2 SAAAGT. CDR3 length equals 14 residues. Deletions cut 6 bases from V and 4 bases from J, with 12 bases between. The CDR3 spells CASRGLPTTGELFF. CDR3 nucleotides: TGTGCCAGCAGGGGACTGCCCACCACCGGGGAGCTGTTTTTT.

This clone has a handful of counts. The chain employs TRBV5-4 and TRBJ1-2; 7 nucleotides agree with TRBD1. Germline V gene data show CDR1 as SGHNT and CDR2 as YYREEE (reference sequence). The trim removed 4 bases at V and 8 bases at J, leaving 8 bases unmatched. The CDR3 is 13 amino acids. CDR3 nucleotides: TGTGCCAGCAGCACCGGACAGGAGAGGGGCTACACCTTC. This encodes CASSTGQERGYTF.